The 7 T cell receptor beta chains reported below all come from one sample, sequenced in a study of beta chain features in type 1 diabetes. Every isolated RNA sample was fully reverse transcribed, so sequencing captured expressed TCRB transcripts. Generated by immunoSEQ multiplex PCR, the TCRdb table keeps only in-frame clones and is missing some. The sample records approximately 170,000 clones, 7% to 10% being singletons. The material sequenced was central memory CD4+ T cells from blood. Receptors originate from a woman aged 18-30 years in good health.

This clone was counted only a few times. The chain couples TRBV4-3 to TRBJ2-1; 9 positions agree with TRBD2. The CDR3 extends over 15 amino acids. Per the germline V gene, CDR1 is LGHNA and CDR2 is YSLEER. V gave up 2 bases and J gave up 9 bases; unmatched junction bases: 8. The CDR3 loop reads CASSQLGLASGEQFF. The CDR3 DNA reads TGCGCCAGCAGCCAACTAGGACTAGCGAGTGGTGAGCAGTTCTTC.

The table lists this clone with a few counts. The CDR3 loop is CASSGGATDTQYF. CDR3 in DNA: TGTGCCAGCAGCGGGGGGGCCACAGATACGCAGTATTTT. The chain recombines TRBV2 with TRBJ2-3; 8 nucleotides match TRBD2. The CDR3 spans 13 residues. V shed 6 bases, J shed 2 bases, and the junction held 1 base outside the gene matches. Germline lookup yields CDR1 SNHLY and CDR2 FYNNEI. Using reference TRBV2 and TRBJ2-3 for the parts outside the CDR3, the full variable domain is EPEVTQTPSHQVTQMGQEVILRCVPISNHLYFYWYRQILGQKVEFLVSFYNNEISEKSEIFDDQFSVERPDGSNFTLKIRSTKLEDSAMYFCASSGGATDTQYFGPGTRLTVL.

The chain's CDR3 is CASSKGLVYEQYF. The CDR3, as DNA: TGTGCCAGCAGCAAGGGACTAGTATACGAGCAGTACTTC. V and J are TRBV14 and TRBJ2-7; TRBD2 matches 8 bases. After removal of 5 bases from V and 4 bases from J, the junction contained 4 bases not matched to a gene. The CDR3 has 13 residues. Germline assignment: CDR1 SGHDN and CDR2 FVKESK.

At least ten counts were recorded for this clone. This chain uses TRBV30 with TRBJ2-1; TRBD1 matches at 10 bases. Germline-derived CDR1 and CDR2 are GTSNPN and SVGIG (reference sequence). The J segment lost 7 bases and the V segment lost 1 base, leaving 1 base of the junction unmatched. This CDR3 contains 13 residues. The CDR3 DNA sequence: TGTGCCTGGAGTGGGGGACAGGGGAATGAGCAGTTCTTC. As protein: CAWSGGQGNEQFF.

This clone was counted only a few times. The V gene is TRBV7-2, the J gene TRBJ2-7; a weak D match, TRBD2 (5 bases). Per the germline V gene, CDR1 is SGHTA and CDR2 is FQGNSA. Trimming shortened V by 3 bases and J by 0 bases, and 12 bases separated the two germline ends. The CDR3 loop spans 15 amino acids. The CDR3 protein is CASSLISGSSYEQYF. DNA for the CDR3: TGTGCCAGCAGCTTGATAAGCGGTAGCTCCTACGAGCAGTACTTC. Full variable domain (missing parts from reference TRBV7-2 and TRBJ2-7): GAGVSQSPSNKVTEKGKDVELRCDPISGHTALYWYRQSLGQGLEFLIYFQGNSAPDKSGLPSDRFSAERTGGSVSTLTIQRTQQEDSAVYLCASSLISGSSYEQYFGPGTRLTVT.

The table lists this clone with a few counts. This rearrangement joins TRBV7-2 to TRBJ2-3, with 7 positions matching TRBD2. Germline V lookup: CDR1 SGHTA, CDR2 FQGNSA. The V and J ends lost 2 bases and 4 bases, in that order; junction bases with no gene match: 6. The CDR3 extends over 15 amino acids. The CDR3 spells CASSLRRGLADTQYF. CDR3 DNA sequence: TGTGCCAGCAGCTTACGGCGGGGGTTGGCAGATACGCAGTATTTT.

CDR3: CASRQIPSTDTQYF. DNA of the CDR3: TGCGCCAGCAGACAGATTCCTAGCACAGATACGCAGTATTTT. The rearrangement links TRBV5-1 to TRBJ2-3, with D uncertain. The CDR3 loop spans 14 amino acids. The V gene's germline CDR1 is SGHRS and CDR2 YFSETQ. With 5 bases removed from V and 0 bases from J, the gap between germline ends came to 10 bases.